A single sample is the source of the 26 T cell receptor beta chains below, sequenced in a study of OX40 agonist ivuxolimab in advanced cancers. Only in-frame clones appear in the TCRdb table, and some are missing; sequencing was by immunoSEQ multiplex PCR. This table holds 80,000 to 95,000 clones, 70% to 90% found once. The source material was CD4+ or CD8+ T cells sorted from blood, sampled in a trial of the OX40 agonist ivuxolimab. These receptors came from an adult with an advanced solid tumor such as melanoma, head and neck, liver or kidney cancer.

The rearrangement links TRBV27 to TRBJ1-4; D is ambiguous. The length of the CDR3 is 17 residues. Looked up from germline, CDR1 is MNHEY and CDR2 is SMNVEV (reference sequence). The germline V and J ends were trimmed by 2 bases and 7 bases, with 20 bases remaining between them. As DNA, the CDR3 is TGTGCCAGCAGTTTAAAGTGGATAGAGGGCCCGGGTGAAAAACTGTTTTTT. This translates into CASSLKWIEGPGEKLFF.

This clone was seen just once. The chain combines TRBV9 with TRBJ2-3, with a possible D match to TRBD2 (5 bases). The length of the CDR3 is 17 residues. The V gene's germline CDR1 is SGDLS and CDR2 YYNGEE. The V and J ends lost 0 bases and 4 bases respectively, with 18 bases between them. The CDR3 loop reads CASSVVDGVVAPDTQYF. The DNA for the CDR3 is TGTGCCAGCAGCGTAGTGGACGGGGTAGTCGCACCAGATACGCAGTATTTT.

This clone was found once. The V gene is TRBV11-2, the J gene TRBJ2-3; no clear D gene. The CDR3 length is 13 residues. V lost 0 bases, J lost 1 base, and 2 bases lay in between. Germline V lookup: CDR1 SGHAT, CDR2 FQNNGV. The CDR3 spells CASSLEGTDTQYF. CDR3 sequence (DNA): TGTGCCAGCAGCTTAGAGGGCACAGATACGCAGTATTTT.

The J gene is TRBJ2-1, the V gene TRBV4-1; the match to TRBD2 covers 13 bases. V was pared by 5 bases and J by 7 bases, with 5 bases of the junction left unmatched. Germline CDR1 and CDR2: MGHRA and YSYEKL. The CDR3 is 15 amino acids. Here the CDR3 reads CASSARTSGGNEQFF. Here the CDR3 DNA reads TGCGCCAGCAGCGCCCGGACTAGCGGGGGTAATGAGCAGTTCTTC.

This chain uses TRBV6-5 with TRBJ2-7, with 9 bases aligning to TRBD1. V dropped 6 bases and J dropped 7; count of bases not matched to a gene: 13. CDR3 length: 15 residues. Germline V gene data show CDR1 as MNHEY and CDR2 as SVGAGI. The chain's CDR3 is CASRQAGDRVREQYF. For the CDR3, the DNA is TGTGCCAGCAGGCAAGCCGGGGACAGGGTTAGAGAGCAGTACTTC.

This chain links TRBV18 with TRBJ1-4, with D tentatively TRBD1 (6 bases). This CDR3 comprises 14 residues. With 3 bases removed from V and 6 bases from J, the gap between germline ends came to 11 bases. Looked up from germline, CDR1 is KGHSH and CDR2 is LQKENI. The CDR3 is CASSPAGEYEKLFF. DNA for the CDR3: TGTGCCAGCTCACCGGCAGGGGAGTATGAAAAACTGTTTTTT.

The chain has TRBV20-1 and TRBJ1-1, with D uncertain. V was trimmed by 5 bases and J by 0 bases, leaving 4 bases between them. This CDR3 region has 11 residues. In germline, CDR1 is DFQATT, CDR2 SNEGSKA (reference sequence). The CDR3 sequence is CSADLNTEAFF. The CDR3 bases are TGCAGTGCTGACTTGAACACTGAAGCTTTCTTT.

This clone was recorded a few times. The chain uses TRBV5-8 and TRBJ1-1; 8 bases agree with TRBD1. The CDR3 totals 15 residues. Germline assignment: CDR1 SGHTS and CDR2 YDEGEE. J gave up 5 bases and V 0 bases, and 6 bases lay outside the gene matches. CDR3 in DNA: TGTGCCAGCAGCTTGGTTGAGGACAGGGTGACTGAAGCTTTCTTT. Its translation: CASSLVEDRVTEAFF.

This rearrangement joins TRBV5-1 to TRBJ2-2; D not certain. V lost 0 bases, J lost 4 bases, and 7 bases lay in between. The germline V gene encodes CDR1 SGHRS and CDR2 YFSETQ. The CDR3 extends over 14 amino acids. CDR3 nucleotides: TGCGCCAGCAGCTTGGGGCCCATCACCGGGGAGCTGTTTTTT. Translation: CASSLGPITGELFF.

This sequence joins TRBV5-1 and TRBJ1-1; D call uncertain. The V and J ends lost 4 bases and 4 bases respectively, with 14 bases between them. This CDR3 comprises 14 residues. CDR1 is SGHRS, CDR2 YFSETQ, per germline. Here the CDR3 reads CASSLRGASTEAFF. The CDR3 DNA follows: TGCGCCAGCAGCCTGCGGGGAGCTAGCACTGAAGCTTTCTTT.

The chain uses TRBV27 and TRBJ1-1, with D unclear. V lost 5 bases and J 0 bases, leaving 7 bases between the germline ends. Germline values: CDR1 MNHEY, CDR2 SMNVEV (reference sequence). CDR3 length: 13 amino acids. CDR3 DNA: TGTGCCAGCAGTATAGGATTGAACACTGAAGCTTTCTTT. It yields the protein CASSIGLNTEAFF.

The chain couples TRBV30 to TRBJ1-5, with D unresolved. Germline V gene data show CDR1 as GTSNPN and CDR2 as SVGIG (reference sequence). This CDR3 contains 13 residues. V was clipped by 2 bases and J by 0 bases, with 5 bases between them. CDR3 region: CAWSTDSNQPQHF. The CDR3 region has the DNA TGTGCCTGGAGTACAGATAGCAATCAGCCCCAGCATTTT.

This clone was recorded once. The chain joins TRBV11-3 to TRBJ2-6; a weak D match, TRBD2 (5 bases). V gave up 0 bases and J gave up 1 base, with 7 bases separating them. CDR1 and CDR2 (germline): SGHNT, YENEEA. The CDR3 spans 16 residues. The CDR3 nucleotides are TGTGCCAGCAGCTTAGATTCGGGGTCTGGGGCCAACGTCCTGACTTTC. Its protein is CASSLDSGSGANVLTF.

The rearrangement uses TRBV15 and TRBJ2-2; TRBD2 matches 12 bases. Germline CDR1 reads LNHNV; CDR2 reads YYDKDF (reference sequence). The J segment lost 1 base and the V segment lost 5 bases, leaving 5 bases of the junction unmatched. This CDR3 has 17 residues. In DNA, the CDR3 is TGTGCCACCAGCGGGGGACTAGCGGGCGTGAACACCGGGGAGCTGTTTTTT. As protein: CATSGGLAGVNTGELFF.

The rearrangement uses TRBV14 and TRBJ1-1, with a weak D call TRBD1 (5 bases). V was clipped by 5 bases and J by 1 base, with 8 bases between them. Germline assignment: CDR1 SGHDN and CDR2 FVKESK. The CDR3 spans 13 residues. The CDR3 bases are TGTGCCAGCAGCTATACAGGGAACACTGAAGCTTTCTTT. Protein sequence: CASSYTGNTEAFF.

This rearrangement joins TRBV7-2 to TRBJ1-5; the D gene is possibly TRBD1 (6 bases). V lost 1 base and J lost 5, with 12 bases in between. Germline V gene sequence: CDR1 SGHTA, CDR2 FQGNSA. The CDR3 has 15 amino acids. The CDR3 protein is CASSLVGGGDQPQHF. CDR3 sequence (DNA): TGTGCCAGCAGCTTAGTAGGGGGAGGGGATCAGCCCCAGCATTTT.

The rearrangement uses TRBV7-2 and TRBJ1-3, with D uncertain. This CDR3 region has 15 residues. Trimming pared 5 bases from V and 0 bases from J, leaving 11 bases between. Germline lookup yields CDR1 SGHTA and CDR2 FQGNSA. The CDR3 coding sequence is TGTGCCAGCAGCGGGCAGGCATACTCTGGAAACACCATATATTTT. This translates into CASSGQAYSGNTIYF.

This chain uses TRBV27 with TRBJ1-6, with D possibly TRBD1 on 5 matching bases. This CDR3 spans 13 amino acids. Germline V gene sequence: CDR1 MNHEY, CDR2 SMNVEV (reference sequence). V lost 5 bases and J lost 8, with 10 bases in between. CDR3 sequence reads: CASSPLRDSPLHF. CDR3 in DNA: TGTGCCAGCAGTCCCCTCAGGGATTCACCCCTCCACTTT.

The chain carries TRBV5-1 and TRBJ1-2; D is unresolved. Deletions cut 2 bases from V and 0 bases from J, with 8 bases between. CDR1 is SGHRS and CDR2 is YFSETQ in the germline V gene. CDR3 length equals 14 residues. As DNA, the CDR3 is TGCGCCAGCAGCTTTCCTGACGCTAACTATGGCTACACCTTC. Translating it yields CASSFPDANYGYTF.

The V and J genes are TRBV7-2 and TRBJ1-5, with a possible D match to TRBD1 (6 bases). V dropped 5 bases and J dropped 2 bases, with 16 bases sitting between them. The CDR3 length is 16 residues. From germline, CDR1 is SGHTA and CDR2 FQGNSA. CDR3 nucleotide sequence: TGTGCCAGCAGCCACAGAACAGGGAGCGGCAATCAGCCCCAGCATTTT. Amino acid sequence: CASSHRTGSGNQPQHF.

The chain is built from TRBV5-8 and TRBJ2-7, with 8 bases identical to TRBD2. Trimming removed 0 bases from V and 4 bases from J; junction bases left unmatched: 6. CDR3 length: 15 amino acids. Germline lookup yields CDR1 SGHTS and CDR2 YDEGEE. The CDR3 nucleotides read TGTGCCAGCAGCTTGGTCGGGGGGGCTATTTACGAGCAGTACTTC. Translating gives CASSLVGGAIYEQYF.

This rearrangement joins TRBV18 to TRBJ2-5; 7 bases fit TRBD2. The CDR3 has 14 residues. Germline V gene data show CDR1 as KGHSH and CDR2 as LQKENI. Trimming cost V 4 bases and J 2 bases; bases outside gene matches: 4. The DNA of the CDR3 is TGTGCCAGCTCACACCGGGGGGTTCAAGAGACCCAGTACTTC. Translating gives CASSHRGVQETQYF.

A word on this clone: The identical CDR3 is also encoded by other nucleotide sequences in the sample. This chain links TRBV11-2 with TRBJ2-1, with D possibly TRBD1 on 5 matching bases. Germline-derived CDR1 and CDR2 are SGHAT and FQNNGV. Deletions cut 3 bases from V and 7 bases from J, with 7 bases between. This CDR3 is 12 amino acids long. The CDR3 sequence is CASSFSGNEQFF. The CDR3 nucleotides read TGTGCCAGCAGCTTTTCAGGGAATGAGCAGTTCTTC.

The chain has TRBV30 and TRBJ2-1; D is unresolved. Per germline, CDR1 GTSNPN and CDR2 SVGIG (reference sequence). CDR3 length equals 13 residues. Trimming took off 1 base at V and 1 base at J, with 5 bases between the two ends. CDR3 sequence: CAWSGVSYNEQFF. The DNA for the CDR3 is TGTGCCTGGAGTGGAGTTTCCTACAATGAGCAGTTCTTC. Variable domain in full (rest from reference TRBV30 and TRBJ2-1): SQTIHQWPATLVQPVGSPLSLECTVEGTSNPNLYWYRQAAGRGLQLLFYSVGIGQISSEVPQNLSASRPQDRQFILSSKKLLLSDSGFYLCAWSGVSYNEQFFGPGTRLTVL.

CDR3 DNA sequence: TGTGCCAGCGGGGACTCGGGACAGGTGAACTACGAGCAGTACTTC. It yields the protein CASGDSGQVNYEQYF. V gene TRBV6-6 combines with J gene TRBJ2-7, with 8 bases fitting TRBD1. The ends lost 8 bases at V and 3 bases at J; junction bases unmatched: 12. The CDR3 is 15 residues long. CDR1 is MNHNY, CDR2 SVGAGI, per germline (reference sequence).

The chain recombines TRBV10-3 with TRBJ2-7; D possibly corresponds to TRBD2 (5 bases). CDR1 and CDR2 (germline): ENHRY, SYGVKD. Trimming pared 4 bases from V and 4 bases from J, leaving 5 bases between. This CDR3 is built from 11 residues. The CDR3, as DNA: TGTGCCATCAGTGCGGGGTACGAGCAGTACTTC. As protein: CAISAGYEQYF.